These 14 T cell receptor beta chains were sequenced from one sample in a study of Ad26.COV2.S vaccination and SARS-CoV-2 variants. The treatment: about 20 received Ad26.COV2.S at low or high dose, single or two shots; roughly 5 received placebo; per-sample allocation not given. Samples analyzed were those drawn on day 63 after the first vaccine or placebo injection. Sequenced by immunoSEQ multiplex PCR; TCRdb stores in-frame clones only, minus some. The table shows 300,000 to 400,000 clones, with 80% to 90% occurring only once. This specimen consisted of peripheral blood, obtained in a trial of Ad26.COV2.S vaccine versus placebo. Receptors originate from a person aged 18-65 years who received the Ad26.COV2.S COVID-19 vaccine or a placebo.

Details on this clone: Additional DNA sequences in this sample encode the identical CDR3. The rearrangement joins TRBV19 to TRBJ2-3; 7 nucleotides match TRBD1. This CDR3 region has 13 residues. The germline gives CDR1 LNHDA, CDR2 SQIVND (reference sequence). V shed 6 bases and J 4 bases; nucleotides not matched to a gene: 4. DNA of the CDR3: TGTGCCAGTAGCACTCAGGGGGCAGATACGCAGTATTTT. Translated, it gives CASSTQGADTQYF. Full variable domain (missing parts from reference TRBV19 and TRBJ2-3): DGGITQSPKYLFRKEGQNVTLSCEQNLNHDAMYWYRQDPGQGLRLIYYSQIVNDFQKGDIAEGYSVSREKKESFPLTVTSAQKNPTAFYLCASSTQGADTQYFGPGTRLTVL.

The rearrangement links TRBV11-2 to TRBJ2-7, with D hard to call. Trimming took off 5 bases at V and 0 bases at J, with 14 bases between the two ends. This CDR3 is 15 amino acids long. The germline V gene encodes CDR1 SGHAT and CDR2 FQNNGV. Written as DNA, the CDR3 is TGTGCCAGCAGCCCCGAGGCGGCCCACTCCTACGAGCAGTACTTC. Its protein product is CASSPEAAHSYEQYF. The variable domain in full, completed from reference TRBV11-2 and TRBJ2-7, reads EAGVAQSPRYKIIEKRQSVAFWCNPISGHATLYWYQQILGQGPKLLIQFQNNGVVDDSQLPKDRFSAERLKGVDSTLKIQPAKLEDSAVYLCASSPEAAHSYEQYFGPGTRLTVT.

V gene TRBV14 combines with J gene TRBJ1-2; maybe TRBD1 (6 bases). Trimming left V 4 bases short and J 7 bases short, with 13 bases between. The CDR3 consists of 13 residues. Germline loops: CDR1 SGHDN, CDR2 FVKESK. The DNA for the CDR3 is TGTGCCAGCAGCCTCATTACAGGGTCTGGCTACACCTTC. Residues: CASSLITGSGYTF.

This clone appeared a few times. This chain connects TRBV5-4 to TRBJ2-7; tentative D call: TRBD2 (7 bases). Per the germline V gene, CDR1 is SGHNT and CDR2 is YYREEE (reference sequence). Deletions cut 0 bases from V and 5 bases from J, with 18 bases between. The CDR3 is 16 residues long. CDR3 bases: TGTGCCAGCAGCTTGGCCCCGGGGGGCGATTATGACGAGCAGTACTTC. It is translated as CASSLAPGGDYDEQYF.

The chain uses TRBV7-2 and TRBJ2-2; D may be TRBD2 (5 bases). Trimming removed 1 base at V and 4 bases at J, with 7 bases between. There are 14 residues in the CDR3. The V gene's germline CDR1 is SGHTA and CDR2 FQGNSA. CDR3 coding DNA: TGTGCCAGCAGCTTAGGCGGGCGCACCGGGGAGCTGTTTTTT. Protein product: CASSLGGRTGELFF.

The chain is built from TRBV6-2 or TRBV6-3 and TRBJ2-7; TRBD2 matches at 8 bases. This CDR3 is 15 amino acids long. The junction had 7 bases not matched to a gene; V was cut back by 0 bases and J by 6 bases. In germline, CDR1 is MNHEY, CDR2 SVGEGT. CDR3 in DNA: TGTGCCAGCAGTTACTCCGCGGGGGGAAGTGGCGAGCAGTACTTC. Translated, it gives CASSYSAGGSGEQYF.

The gene calls are TRBV6-5 and TRBJ1-4, with D maybe TRBD1 (5 bases). The V end was cut by 0 bases, the J end by 5 bases, with 10 bases between. Germline assignment: CDR1 MNHEY and CDR2 SVGAGI. The CDR3 runs 15 residues. The CDR3 loop is CASSYSGGWNEKLFF. In DNA, the CDR3 is TGTGCCAGCAGTTACTCGGGGGGTTGGAATGAAAAACTGTTTTTT.

The chain couples TRBV7-2 to TRBJ1-1, with TRBD1 matching over 8 bases. There are 16 residues in the CDR3. Germline CDR1 is SGHTA and CDR2 is FQGNSA. V was pared by 1 base and J by 4 bases, with 8 bases of the junction left unmatched. In DNA, the CDR3 is TGTGCCAGCAGCTTAGGGACAGGGTCGGGGTCCACTGAAGCTTTCTTT. Its protein product is CASSLGTGSGSTEAFF.

This chain uses TRBV11-2 with TRBJ2-7; 10 bases align to TRBD1. V lost 4 bases and J lost 3; bases outside the gene matches: 9. CDR3 length equals 16 residues. CDR1 is SGHAT and CDR2 is FQNNGV in the germline V gene. The CDR3 DNA is TGTGCCAGCAGCTCTAAGAGGGACAGGGGTTACTACGAGCAGTACTTC. As protein: CASSSKRDRGYYEQYF. The variable domain in full, completed from reference TRBV11-2 and TRBJ2-7, reads EAGVAQSPRYKIIEKRQSVAFWCNPISGHATLYWYQQILGQGPKLLIQFQNNGVVDDSQLPKDRFSAERLKGVDSTLKIQPAKLEDSAVYLCASSSKRDRGYYEQYFGPGTRLTVT.

The chain recombines TRBV23-1 with TRBJ1-5; TRBD1 matches at 7 bases. TRBV23-1 qualifies as an ORF whose function is uncertain. This CDR3 contains 16 residues. V was clipped by 0 bases and J by 5 bases; unmatched bases: 7. This CDR3 is CASSQSPRDSYQPQHF. CDR3 DNA sequence: TGCGCCAGCAGTCAATCACCCCGGGACAGTTATCAGCCCCAGCATTTT.

V gene TRBV5-4 combines with J gene TRBJ2-3, with 13 nucleotides matching TRBD2. The CDR3 is 18 amino acids. Germline CDR1 SGHNT, CDR2 YYREEE (reference sequence). V shed 4 bases, J shed 0 bases, and the junction held 8 bases outside the gene matches. The CDR3 bases are TGTGCCAGCAGCCGGGGACTAGCGGGACCGACTAGCACAGATACGCAGTATTTT. Its translation is CASSRGLAGPTSTDTQYF. Combining the CDR3 with reference TRBV5-4 and TRBJ2-3 gives the whole variable domain ETGVTQSPTHLIKTRGQQVTLRCSSQSGHNTVSWYQQALGQGPQFIFQYYREEENGRGNFPPRFSGLQFPNYSSELNVNALELDDSALYLCASSRGLAGPTSTDTQYFGPGTRLTVL.

With respect to this clone: Its ends do not fully match the called genes, so a read error is possible. J is TRBJ2-3 and V is TRBV11-1; 9 nucleotides align to TRBD2. The CDR3 covers 14 residues. Germline loops: CDR1 SGHAT, CDR2 FQDESV (reference sequence). The CDR3 sequence is CASSIAGGTDTQYF. In DNA, the CDR3 is TGTGCCAGCAGCATAGCGGGAGGCACAGATACGCAGTATTTT.

The chain carries TRBV18 and TRBJ2-7; D is undetermined. The CDR3 loop spans 13 amino acids. Germline V lookup: CDR1 KGHSH, CDR2 LQKENI. V lost 1 base and J lost 2, with 6 bases in between. The CDR3 DNA sequence: TGTGCCAGCTCACCACAGGGAACCTACGAGCAGTACTTC. Its protein is CASSPQGTYEQYF. Using reference TRBV18 and TRBJ2-7 for the parts outside the CDR3, the full variable domain is NAGVMQNPRHLVRRRGQEARLRCSPMKGHSHVYWYRQLPEEGLKFMVYLQKENIIDESGMPKERFSAEFPKEGPSILRIQQVVRGDSAAYFCASSPQGTYEQYFGPGTRLTVT.

J is TRBJ1-1 and V is TRBV7-2; no clear D. Germline-derived CDR1 and CDR2 are SGHTA and FQGNSA. V lost 0 bases and J lost 8, with 10 bases in between. CDR3 length: 13 residues. CDR3 bases: TGTGCCAGCAGCTTAGCCGATGGGATCGAAGCTTTCTTT. It translates to CASSLADGIEAFF.